This T cell receptor beta chain was recovered during a study of blood T cell repertoires in COVID-19. Study as a whole: Sites in the United States, Italy and Spain provided acute and convalescent COVID-19 samples.

The assay was immunoSEQ multiplex PCR, and TCRdb's table has in-frame clones only and misses some. Of roughly 250,000 clones in the sample, approximately 86% are singletons; the top ten hold 1.5% to 2%. The CDR3 covers 15 residues. The V gene end was trimmed by 0 bases and the J gene end by 0 bases; junction bases not matched to a gene: 3. Germline V gene data show CDR1 as SGHNT and CDR2 as YYREEE (reference sequence). What was sequenced was PBMCs or T cells enriched from blood (not recorded which). The receptor was isolated from a woman aged 45-65 years who had recovered from COVID-19. The chain links TRBV5-4 to TRBJ2-7; 7 bases map to TRBD1. CDR3 sequence: CASSLGQGVSYEQYF. The CDR3 DNA reads TGTGCCAGCAGCTTGGGACAGGGAGTCTCCTACGAGCAGTACTTC.